This TCR beta chain emerged from a study of blood T cell repertoires in COVID-19. Study as a whole: Acute and convalescent COVID-19 specimens originated in the United States, Italy and Spain.

V shed 5 bases and J 4 bases; nucleotides not matched to a gene: 8. Germline V gene lookup returns CDR1 MDHEN and CDR2 SYDVKM. The CDR3 length is 15 residues. As originally analysed: The authors estimated nucleated cell counts from reference gene primer amplification. Assay: immunoSEQ multiplex PCR; the TCRdb copy retains only in-frame clones and omits some. V, J and clone size derive from that table, while D and trimming were established from the DNA sequence. The table has tens of thousands of clones, about 83% seen once. The sequencing sample was made of peripheral blood. V usage is TRBV28 and J usage is TRBJ1-2; 9 nucleotides align to TRBD1. The receptor comes from a woman over 75 with acute or convalescent COVID-19. CDR3 residues: CASSPRGTGTYGYTF. The CDR3 region has the DNA TGTGCCAGCAGTCCACGAGGGACAGGGACCTATGGCTACACCTTC.